The 13 T cell receptor beta chains presented below share a single source sample, sequenced in a study of blood T cell repertoires in COVID-19. Method: immunoSEQ multiplex PCR; TCRdb's copy keeps in-frame clones and lacks some. The table lists nearly 60,000 clones, 85% of them singletons, with approximately 4.5% in the top ten. The material sequenced was peripheral blood. The receptor source for this set is a man aged 35-49 years with active COVID-19.

This rearrangement joins TRBV6-1 to TRBJ2-3; D may be TRBD2 (5 bases). Germline assignment: CDR1 MNHNS and CDR2 SASEGT. The ends were cut back, 2 bases at V and 0 bases at J, with 12 bases in the middle. There are 16 residues in the CDR3. The CDR3 DNA is TGTGCCAGCAGTGAACTGACTACTTATAGCACAGATACGCAGTATTTT. It yields the protein CASSELTTYSTDTQYF.

The genes are TRBV28 and TRBJ2-7, with D maybe TRBD1 (6 bases). The ends were cut back, 4 bases at V and 4 bases at J, with 14 bases in the middle. The CDR3 is 14 amino acids. Germline V CDR1 and CDR2: MDHEN, SYDVKM. The CDR3 region is CASSSRTAGYEQYF. The CDR3 bases are TGTGCCAGCAGTTCACGGACAGCTGGGTACGAGCAGTACTTC.

This clone was observed a few times. The chain carries TRBV18 and TRBJ2-7; the match to TRBD1 covers 8 bases. CDR3 size: 15 residues. V lost 3 bases and J lost 2; bases outside the gene matches: 6. Germline V gene sequence: CDR1 KGHSH, CDR2 LQKENI. The CDR3 sequence: CASSPDRGRTYEQYF. The CDR3 nucleotides are TGTGCCAGCTCACCCGACAGGGGAAGGACCTACGAGCAGTACTTC.

J is TRBJ2-3 and V is TRBV29-1; 8 bases are shared with TRBD2. Per germline, CDR1 SQVTM and CDR2 ANQGSEA. This CDR3 region has 15 residues. With 6 bases clipped from V and 1 base from J, the junction kept 9 bases outside the gene matches. Written as DNA, the CDR3 is TGCAGCGTCGTGCCCGAACTAGCGGGCACAGATACGCAGTATTTT. Translating it yields CSVVPELAGTDTQYF.

This rearrangement joins TRBV5-1 to TRBJ2-2; tentative D call: TRBD2 (5 bases). The CDR3 extends over 16 amino acids. The V gene's germline CDR1 is SGHRS and CDR2 YFSETQ. V shed 0 bases and J shed 5 bases, with 14 bases lying between them. CDR3 loop: CASSLALTTGTGELFF. For the CDR3, the DNA is TGCGCCAGCAGCTTGGCCTTGACTACGGGGACCGGGGAGCTGTTTTTT.

The V gene is TRBV5-4, the J gene TRBJ2-7; 7 nucleotides align to TRBD2. This CDR3 comprises 15 residues. Losses at the gene ends were 3 bases for V and 4 bases for J; bases not matched to a gene: 10. Germline-derived CDR1 and CDR2 are SGHNT and YYREEE (reference sequence). Here the CDR3 reads CASSSPGLPAYEQYF. CDR3 in DNA: TGTGCCAGCAGCTCACCGGGACTACCGGCTTACGAGCAGTACTTC.

The chain recombines TRBV9 with TRBJ1-1, with TRBD1 matching over 7 bases. Germline V gene lookup returns CDR1 SGDLS and CDR2 YYNGEE. The ends lost 0 bases at V and 0 bases at J; junction bases unmatched: 2. The CDR3 extends over 15 amino acids. CDR3 DNA: TGTGCCAGCAGCGTAGGGGACAGAATGAACACTGAAGCTTTCTTT. It specifies CASSVGDRMNTEAFF.

The chain uses TRBV2 and TRBJ2-5, with 12 positions matching TRBD2. The CDR3 is made up of 16 amino acids. CDR1 and CDR2 (germline): SNHLY, FYNNEI. J gave up 1 base and V 7 bases, and 7 bases lay outside the gene matches. CDR3 bases: TGTGCCAGCAAAAAAGGACTAGCGGGACTCCAAGAGACCCAGTACTTC. This sequence encodes CASKKGLAGLQETQYF.

The rearrangement links TRBV4-1 to TRBJ1-1; unclear D gene. V was cut by 3 bases and J by 3 bases, with 14 bases left in between. This CDR3 contains 15 residues. CDR1 and CDR2 from the germline V gene are MGHRA and YSYEKL. CDR3 sequence reads: CASSQPTRRDTEAFF. The DNA for the CDR3 is TGCGCCAGCAGCCAGCCAACCCGAAGAGACACTGAAGCTTTCTTT.

V and J are TRBV14 and TRBJ2-5, with D possibly matching TRBD2 (5 bases). Germline V gene data show CDR1 as SGHDN and CDR2 as FVKESK. Trimming left V 6 bases short and J 6 bases short, with 17 bases between. This CDR3 has 14 amino acids. This CDR3 is CASRGDSLGQTQYF. In nucleotides, the CDR3 is TGTGCCAGCAGGGGAGACTCTCTCGGGCAGACCCAGTACTTC.

This chain connects TRBV28 to TRBJ1-1; D is ambiguous. V was trimmed by 1 base and J by 1 base, leaving 4 bases between them. The CDR3 length is 13 residues. Germline V gives CDR1 MDHEN, CDR2 SYDVKM. The CDR3 is CASSLSGNTEAFF. The DNA of the CDR3 is TGTGCCAGCAGTTTATCCGGGAACACTGAAGCTTTCTTT. Together with reference TRBV28 and TRBJ1-1, the CDR3 gives the full variable domain: DVKVTQSSRYLVKRTGEKVFLECVQDMDHENMFWYRQDPGLGLRLIYFSYDVKMKEKGDIPEGYSVSREKKERFSLILESASTNQTSMYLCASSLSGNTEAFFGQGTRLTVV.

The chain combines TRBV6-5 with TRBJ2-3; 8 bases line up with TRBD2. This CDR3 spans 14 amino acids. Germline loops: CDR1 MNHEY, CDR2 SVGAGI. V lost 2 bases, J lost 3 bases, and 1 base stayed unmatched. CDR3 sequence: CASSYAGGTDTQYF. As DNA, the CDR3 is TGTGCCAGCAGTTACGCGGGAGGTACAGATACGCAGTATTTT.

The V gene is TRBV4-1, the J gene TRBJ1-2; weak D call: TRBD1 (6 bases). Germline lookup yields CDR1 MGHRA and CDR2 YSYEKL. V was pared by 1 base and J by 0 bases, with 12 bases between. This CDR3 comprises 16 residues. CDR3 protein: CASSQVPGAANYGYTF. CDR3 DNA sequence: TGCGCCAGCAGCCAAGTTCCAGGGGCCGCTAACTATGGCTACACCTTC.